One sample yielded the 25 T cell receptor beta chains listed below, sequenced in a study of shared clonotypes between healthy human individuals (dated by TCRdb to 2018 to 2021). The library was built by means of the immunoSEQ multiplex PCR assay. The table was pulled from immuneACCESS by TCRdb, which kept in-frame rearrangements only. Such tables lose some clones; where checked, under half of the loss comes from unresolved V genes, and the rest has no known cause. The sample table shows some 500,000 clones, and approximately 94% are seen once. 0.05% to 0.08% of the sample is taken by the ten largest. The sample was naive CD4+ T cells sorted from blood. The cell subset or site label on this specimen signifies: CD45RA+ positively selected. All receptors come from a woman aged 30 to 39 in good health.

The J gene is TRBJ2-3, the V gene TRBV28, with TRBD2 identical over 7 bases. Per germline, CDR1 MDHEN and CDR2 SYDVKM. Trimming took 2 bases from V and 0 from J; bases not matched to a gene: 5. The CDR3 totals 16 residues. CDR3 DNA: TGTGCCAGCAGTTTACATGCTAGCGGCAGCACAGATACGCAGTATTTT. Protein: CASSLHASGSTDTQYF.

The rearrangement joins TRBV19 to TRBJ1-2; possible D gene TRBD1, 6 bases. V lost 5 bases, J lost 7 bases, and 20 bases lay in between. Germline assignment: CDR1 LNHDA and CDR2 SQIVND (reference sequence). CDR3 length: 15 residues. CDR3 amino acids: CASSHGQNTRGGYTF. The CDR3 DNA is TGTGCCAGTAGTCACGGACAGAATACCCGCGGTGGCTACACCTTC.

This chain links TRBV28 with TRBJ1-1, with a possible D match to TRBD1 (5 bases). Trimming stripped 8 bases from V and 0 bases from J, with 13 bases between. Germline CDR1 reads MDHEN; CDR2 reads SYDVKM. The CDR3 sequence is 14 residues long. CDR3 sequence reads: CASGLGGLNTEAFF. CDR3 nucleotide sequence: TGTGCCAGCGGACTTGGGGGACTGAACACTGAAGCTTTCTTT.

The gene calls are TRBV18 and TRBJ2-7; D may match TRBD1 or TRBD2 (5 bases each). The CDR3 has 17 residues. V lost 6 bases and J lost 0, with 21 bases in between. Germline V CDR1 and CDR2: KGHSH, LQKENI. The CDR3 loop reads CASSSLRDAWRSYEQYF. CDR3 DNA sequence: TGTGCCAGCTCCTCGTTACGGGACGCTTGGCGCTCCTACGAGCAGTACTTC.

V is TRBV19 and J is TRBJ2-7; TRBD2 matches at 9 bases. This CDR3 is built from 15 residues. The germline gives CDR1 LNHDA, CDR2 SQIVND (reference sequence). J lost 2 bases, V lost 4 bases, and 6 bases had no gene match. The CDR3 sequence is CASSTLLAGTYEQYF. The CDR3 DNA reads TGTGCCAGTAGTACCCTCCTAGCGGGAACCTACGAGCAGTACTTC.

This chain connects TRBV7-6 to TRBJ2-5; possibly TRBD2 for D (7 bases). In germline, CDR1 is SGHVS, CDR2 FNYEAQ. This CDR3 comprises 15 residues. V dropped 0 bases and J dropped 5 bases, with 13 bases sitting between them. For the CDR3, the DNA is TGTGCCAGCAGCTTAGCGGGGGAGGGGGTTGAGACCCAGTACTTC. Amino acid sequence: CASSLAGEGVETQYF.

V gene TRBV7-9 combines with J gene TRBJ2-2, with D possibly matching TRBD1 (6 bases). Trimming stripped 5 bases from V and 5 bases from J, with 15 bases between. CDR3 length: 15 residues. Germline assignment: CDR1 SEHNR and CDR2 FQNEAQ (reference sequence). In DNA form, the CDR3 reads TGTGCCAGCAGCCCGTGGACAGCCAGAACCGGGGAGCTGTTTTTT. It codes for CASSPWTARTGELFF.

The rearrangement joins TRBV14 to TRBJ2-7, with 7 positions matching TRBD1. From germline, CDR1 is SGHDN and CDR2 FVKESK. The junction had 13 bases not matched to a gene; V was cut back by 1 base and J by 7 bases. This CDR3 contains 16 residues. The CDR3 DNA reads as TGTGCCAGCAGCCAAGGGGGACAGCCCTGGGTGAAGGAGCAGTACTTC. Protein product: CASSQGGQPWVKEQYF. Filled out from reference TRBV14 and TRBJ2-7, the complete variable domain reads EAGVTQFPSHSVIEKGQTVTLRCDPISGHDNLYWYRRVMGKEIKFLLHFVKESKQDESGMPNNRFLAERTGGTYSTLKVQPAELEDSGVYFCASSQGGQPWVKEQYFGPGTRLTVT.

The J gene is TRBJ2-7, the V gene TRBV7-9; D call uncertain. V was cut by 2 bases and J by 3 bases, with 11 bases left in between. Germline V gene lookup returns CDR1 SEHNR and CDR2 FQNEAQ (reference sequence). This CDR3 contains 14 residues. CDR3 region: CASSLRAQIYEQYF. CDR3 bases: TGTGCCAGCAGCTTAAGGGCCCAGATCTACGAGCAGTACTTC.

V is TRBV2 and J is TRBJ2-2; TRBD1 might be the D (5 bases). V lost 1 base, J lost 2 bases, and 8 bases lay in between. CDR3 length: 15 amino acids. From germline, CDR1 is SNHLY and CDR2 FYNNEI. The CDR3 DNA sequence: TGTGCCAGCAGTGAAGTACAGGTTAACACCGGGGAGCTGTTTTTT. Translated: CASSEVQVNTGELFF.

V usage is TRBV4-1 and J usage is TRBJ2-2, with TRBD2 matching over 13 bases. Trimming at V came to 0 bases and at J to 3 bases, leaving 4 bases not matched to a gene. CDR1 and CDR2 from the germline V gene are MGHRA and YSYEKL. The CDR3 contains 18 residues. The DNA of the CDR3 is TGCGCCAGCAGCCAAGATTTTGGACTAGCGGGAGACACCGGGGAGCTGTTTTTT. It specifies CASSQDFGLAGDTGELFF.

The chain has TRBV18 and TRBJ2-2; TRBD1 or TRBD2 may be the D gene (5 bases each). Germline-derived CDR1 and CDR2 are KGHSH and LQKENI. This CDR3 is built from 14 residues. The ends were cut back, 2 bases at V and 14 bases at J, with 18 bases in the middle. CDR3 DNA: TGTGCCAGCTCACCAAAACAAGGCCAGGGAGAACTGTTTTTT. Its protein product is CASSPKQGQGELFF.

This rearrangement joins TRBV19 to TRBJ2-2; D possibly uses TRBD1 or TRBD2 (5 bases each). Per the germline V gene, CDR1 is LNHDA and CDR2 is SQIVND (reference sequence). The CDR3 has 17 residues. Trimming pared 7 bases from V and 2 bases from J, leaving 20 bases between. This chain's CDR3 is CASTNLWGRDNTGELFF. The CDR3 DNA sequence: TGTGCCAGTACCAACCTTTGGGGGAGAGACAACACCGGGGAGCTGTTTTTT.

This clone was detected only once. Here the CDR3 reads CASSIAYPIYNEQFF. DNA for the CDR3: TGTGCCAGTAGTATAGCGTATCCCATTTACAATGAGCAGTTCTTC. The chain joins TRBV19 to TRBJ2-1; no clear D gene. This CDR3 comprises 15 residues. The V end was cut by 1 base, the J end by 4 bases, with 11 bases between. CDR1 is LNHDA and CDR2 is SQIVND in the germline V gene (reference sequence).

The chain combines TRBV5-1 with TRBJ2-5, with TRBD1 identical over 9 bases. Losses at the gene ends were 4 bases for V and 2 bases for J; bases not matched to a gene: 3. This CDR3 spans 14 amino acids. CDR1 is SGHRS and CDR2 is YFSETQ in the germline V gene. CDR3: CASSRQGDQETQYF. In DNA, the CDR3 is TGCGCCAGCAGCAGACAGGGGGATCAAGAGACCCAGTACTTC.

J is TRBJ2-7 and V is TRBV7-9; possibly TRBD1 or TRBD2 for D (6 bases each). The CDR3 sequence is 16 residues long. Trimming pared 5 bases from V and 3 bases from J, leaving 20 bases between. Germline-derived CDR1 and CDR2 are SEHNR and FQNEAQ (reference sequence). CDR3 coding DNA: TGTGCCAGCAGCCTACTTACGTGGGGGGCGAGCTACGAGCAGTACTTC. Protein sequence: CASSLLTWGASYEQYF.

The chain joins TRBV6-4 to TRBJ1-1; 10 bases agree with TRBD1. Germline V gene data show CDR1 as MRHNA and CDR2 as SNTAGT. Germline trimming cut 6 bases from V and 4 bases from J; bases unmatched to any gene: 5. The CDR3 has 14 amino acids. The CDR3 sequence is CASRETGGTTEAFF. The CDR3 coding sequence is TGTGCCAGCAGAGAGACAGGGGGCACCACTGAAGCTTTCTTT.

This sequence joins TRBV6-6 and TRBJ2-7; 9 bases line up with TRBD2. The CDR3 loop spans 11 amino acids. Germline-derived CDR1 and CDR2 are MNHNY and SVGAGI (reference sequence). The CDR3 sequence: CASGSAYEQYF. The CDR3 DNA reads TGTGCTAGCGGGAGCGCCTACGAGCAGTACTTC.

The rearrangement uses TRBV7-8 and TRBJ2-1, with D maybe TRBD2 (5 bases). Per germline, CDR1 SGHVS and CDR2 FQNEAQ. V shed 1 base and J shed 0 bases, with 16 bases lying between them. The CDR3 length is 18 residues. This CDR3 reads CASSLGSLGVNSYNEQFF. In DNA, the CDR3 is TGTGCCAGCAGCTTAGGGTCACTAGGAGTTAACTCCTACAATGAGCAGTTCTTC.

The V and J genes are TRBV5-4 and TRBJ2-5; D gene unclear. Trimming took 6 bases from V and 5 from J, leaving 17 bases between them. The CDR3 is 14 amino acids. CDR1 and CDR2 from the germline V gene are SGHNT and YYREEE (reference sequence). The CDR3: CASTLWLSVETQYF. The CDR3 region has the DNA TGTGCCAGCACACTTTGGCTATCGGTGGAGACCCAGTACTTC.

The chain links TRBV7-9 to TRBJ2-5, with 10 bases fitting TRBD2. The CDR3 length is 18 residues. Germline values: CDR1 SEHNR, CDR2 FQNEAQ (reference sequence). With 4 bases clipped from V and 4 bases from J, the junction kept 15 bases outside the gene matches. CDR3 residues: CASSSGQLPLAGLETQYF. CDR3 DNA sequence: TGTGCCAGCAGCTCGGGACAGTTACCACTAGCGGGACTAGAGACCCAGTACTTC.

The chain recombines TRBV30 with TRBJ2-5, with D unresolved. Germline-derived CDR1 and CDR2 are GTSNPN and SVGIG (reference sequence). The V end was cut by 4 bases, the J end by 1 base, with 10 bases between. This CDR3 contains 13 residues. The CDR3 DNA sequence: TGTGCCTGGACTGAAAGGGCCCAAGAGACCCAGTACTTC. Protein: CAWTERAQETQYF.

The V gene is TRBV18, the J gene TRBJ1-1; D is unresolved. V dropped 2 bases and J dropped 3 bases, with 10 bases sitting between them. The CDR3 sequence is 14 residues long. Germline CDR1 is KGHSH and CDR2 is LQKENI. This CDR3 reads CASSPGVPDTEAFF. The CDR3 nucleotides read TGTGCCAGCTCACCAGGTGTACCAGACACTGAAGCTTTCTTT.

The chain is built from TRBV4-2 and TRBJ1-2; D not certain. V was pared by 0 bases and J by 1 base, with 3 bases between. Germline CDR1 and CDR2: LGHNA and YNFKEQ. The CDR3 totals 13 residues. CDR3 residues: CASSQERNYGYTF. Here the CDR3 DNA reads TGTGCCAGCAGCCAAGAGCGTAACTATGGCTACACCTTC.

This chain's CDR3 is CASSRTEMNTEAFF. CDR3 DNA sequence: TGTGCCAGCAGCAGGACAGAGATGAACACTGAAGCTTTCTTT. The chain is built from TRBV6-5 and TRBJ1-1, with D perhaps TRBD1 (6 bases). V was pared by 6 bases and J by 0 bases, with 11 bases between. This CDR3 region has 14 residues. Germline CDR1 is MNHEY and CDR2 is SVGAGI.